This TCR beta chain was retrieved from a study of healthy donors' naive CD4 and CD8 T cells. Points from the study as a whole: Naive CD4+ and CD8+ cells reportedly differed in usage of most V and J genes. Bulk sequencing left alpha and beta chains unpaired.

A word on this clonotype: Its cognate antigen is unknown.

Starting from approximately 500 ng of total RNA, TCR libraries were made with linear amplification. MiXCR, applied by TCRdb to the reads, yields one record per CDR3 protein. The table records around 180,000 distinct CDR3 sequences, around 70% of them present only once. V was pared by 6 bases and J by 4 bases, with 13 bases between. The length of the CDR3 is 12 residues. Germline assignment: CDR1 SQVTM and CDR2 ANQGSEA. The V gene is TRBV29-1, the J gene TRBJ2-7, with D possibly TRBD1 on 6 matching bases. Sequencing was carried out using naive CD4+ and CD8+ T cells sorted from blood, pooled from several donors. This receptor was taken from a pool of human donors in good health; the sample pools cells from several healthy donors. For the CDR3, the DNA is TGCAGCGTAACCGGGACACAGTACGAGCAGTACTTC. It specifies CSVTGTQYEQYF.